Listed here are 9 T cell receptor beta chains from one sample, sequenced in a study of Ad26.COV2.S vaccination and SARS-CoV-2 variants. Treatment in this sample: roughly 18 received Ad26.COV2.S at low or high dose, single or two shots; five or six received placebo; per-sample allocation not given. Specimens were obtained on day 63 following the first vaccine or placebo injection. The protocol was immunoSEQ multiplex PCR, while the TCRdb copy is restricted to in-frame clones and leaves out a portion. The sample shows hundreds of thousands of clones, roughly 89% of them seen only once. Sample: peripheral blood, taken in a trial of Ad26.COV2.S vaccine versus placebo. These receptor sequences come from a person between 18 and 65 years old who received the Ad26.COV2.S COVID-19 vaccine or a placebo.

This rearrangement joins TRBV13 to TRBJ1-5; perhaps TRBD1 as D (6 bases). CDR1 is PRHDT, CDR2 FYEKMQ, per germline (reference sequence). V was cut by 5 bases and J by 11 bases, with 22 bases left in between. CDR3 size: 15 residues. The chain's CDR3 is CASSRRQAGGSAQHF. DNA for the CDR3: TGTGCCAGCAGCAGACGACAGGCGGGAGGATCAGCCCAGCATTTT.

The V and J genes are TRBV10-2 and TRBJ1-5; TRBD1 agrees at 7 bases. Germline CDR1 is WSHSY and CDR2 is SAAADI. After removal of 2 bases from V and 1 base from J, the junction contained 2 bases not matched to a gene. CDR3 length: 15 residues. The CDR3: CASSEEGASNQPQHF. The CDR3, as DNA: TGCGCCAGCAGTGAGGAGGGGGCAAGCAATCAGCCCCAGCATTTT.

The chain joins TRBV2 to TRBJ1-2; 10 nucleotides agree with TRBD1. The CDR3 totals 13 residues. After removal of 5 bases from V and 8 bases from J, the junction contained 5 bases not matched to a gene. Per germline, CDR1 SNHLY and CDR2 FYNNEI. CDR3 sequence: CASSFTTGGGYTF. CDR3 DNA: TGTGCCAGCAGTTTTACGACAGGGGGCGGCTACACCTTC.

The chain combines TRBV19 with TRBJ2-1; D unclear. Trimming removed 2 bases at V and 8 bases at J, with 13 bases between. CDR1 and CDR2 (germline): LNHDA, SQIVND (reference sequence). The CDR3 has 14 residues. The CDR3 region is CASSIRDRNDEQFF. The CDR3 nucleotides read TGTGCCAGTAGTATACGAGACCGCAACGATGAGCAGTTCTTC.

The rearrangement links TRBV5-1 to TRBJ2-1; 7 positions match TRBD2. The CDR3 is 14 amino acids. After removal of 0 bases from V and 10 bases from J, the junction contained 7 bases not matched to a gene. The V gene's germline CDR1 is SGHRS and CDR2 YFSETQ. DNA for the CDR3: TGCGCCAGCAGCTTGGATGCGGGAGCTGGGGAGCAGTTCTTC. Protein product: CASSLDAGAGEQFF.

J is TRBJ2-3 and V is TRBV3-1 (or the pseudogene TRBV3-2); possible D gene TRBD1, 6 bases. Per the germline V gene, CDR1 is LGHDT and CDR2 is YNNKEL (reference sequence). V lost 4 bases and J 3 bases, leaving 14 bases between the germline ends. This CDR3 is built from 15 residues. The DNA for the CDR3 is TGTGCCAGCAGCCCAGGACCGAGGGGGACAGATACGCAGTATTTT. It translates to CASSPGPRGTDTQYF.

This chain uses TRBV7-9 with TRBJ2-2; D assignment may be TRBD1 or TRBD2 (5 bases each). Germline CDR1 is SEHNR and CDR2 is FQNEAQ (reference sequence). Trimming pared 5 bases from V and 6 bases from J, leaving 16 bases between. This CDR3 spans 15 amino acids. The CDR3 reads CASSLRDQKPGELFF. CDR3 DNA sequence: TGTGCCAGCAGCCTCCGGGACCAAAAGCCCGGGGAGCTGTTTTTT.

The chain has TRBV4-2 and TRBJ2-7, with TRBD2 identical over 8 bases. J was trimmed by 2 bases and V by 4 bases; bases with no gene match: 7. Per germline, CDR1 LGHNA and CDR2 YNFKEQ. This CDR3 is 15 amino acids long. CDR3 nucleotides: TGTGCCAGCAGCCGGTTACGGGAGGGGCCCTACGAGCAGTACTTC. This encodes CASSRLREGPYEQYF.

V gene TRBV9 combines with J gene TRBJ2-7, with a possible D match to TRBD1 (6 bases). Trimming took 0 bases from V and 3 from J, leaving 10 bases between them. This CDR3 comprises 14 residues. Germline V lookup: CDR1 SGDLS, CDR2 YYNGEE. The chain's CDR3 is CASSVGGGNYEQYF. CDR3 nucleotide sequence: TGTGCCAGCAGCGTAGGAGGGGGAAACTACGAGCAGTACTTC.